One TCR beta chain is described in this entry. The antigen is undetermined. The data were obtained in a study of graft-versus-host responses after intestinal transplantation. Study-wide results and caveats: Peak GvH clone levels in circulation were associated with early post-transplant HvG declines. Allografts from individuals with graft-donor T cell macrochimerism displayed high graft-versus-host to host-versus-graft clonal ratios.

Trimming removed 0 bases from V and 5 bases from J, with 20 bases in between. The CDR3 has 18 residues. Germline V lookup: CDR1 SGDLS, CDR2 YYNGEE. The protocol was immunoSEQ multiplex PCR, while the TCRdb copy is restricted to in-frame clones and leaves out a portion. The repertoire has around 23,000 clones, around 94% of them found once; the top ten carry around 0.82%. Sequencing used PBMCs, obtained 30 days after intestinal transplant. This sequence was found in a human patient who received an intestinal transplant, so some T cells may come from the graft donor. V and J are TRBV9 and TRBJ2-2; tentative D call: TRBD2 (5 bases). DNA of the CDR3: TGTGCCAGCAGCGTAGGCCCTTCGTTGGAGACGGGGACCGGGGAGCTGTTTTTT. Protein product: CASSVGPSLETGTGELFF.